This T cell receptor (beta chain) was obtained from a study of cytomegalovirus exposure and HLA in healthy donors. With 60 Vbeta and 13 Jbeta primers, the PCR was carried out. The repertoire was sequenced with immunoSEQ multiplex PCR; TCRdb's copy has only in-frame clones and lacks some. The sample consists of 150,000 or so clones, about 80% of them appearing once. Sequencing input: PBMCs. The source of this sequence is a man younger than 40 in good health and CMV-seropositive.

CDR3 protein: CASSPGITGTSGSGAQHF. As DNA, the CDR3 is TGTGCCAGCAGTCCCGGTATAACAGGGACCAGCGGATCAGGGGCCCAGCATTTT. The rearrangement joins TRBV28 to TRBJ1-5, with D tentatively TRBD1 (6 bases). The CDR3 spans 18 residues. The germline V and J ends were trimmed by 5 bases and 11 bases, with 31 bases remaining between them. Germline V CDR1 and CDR2: MDHEN, SYDVKM.